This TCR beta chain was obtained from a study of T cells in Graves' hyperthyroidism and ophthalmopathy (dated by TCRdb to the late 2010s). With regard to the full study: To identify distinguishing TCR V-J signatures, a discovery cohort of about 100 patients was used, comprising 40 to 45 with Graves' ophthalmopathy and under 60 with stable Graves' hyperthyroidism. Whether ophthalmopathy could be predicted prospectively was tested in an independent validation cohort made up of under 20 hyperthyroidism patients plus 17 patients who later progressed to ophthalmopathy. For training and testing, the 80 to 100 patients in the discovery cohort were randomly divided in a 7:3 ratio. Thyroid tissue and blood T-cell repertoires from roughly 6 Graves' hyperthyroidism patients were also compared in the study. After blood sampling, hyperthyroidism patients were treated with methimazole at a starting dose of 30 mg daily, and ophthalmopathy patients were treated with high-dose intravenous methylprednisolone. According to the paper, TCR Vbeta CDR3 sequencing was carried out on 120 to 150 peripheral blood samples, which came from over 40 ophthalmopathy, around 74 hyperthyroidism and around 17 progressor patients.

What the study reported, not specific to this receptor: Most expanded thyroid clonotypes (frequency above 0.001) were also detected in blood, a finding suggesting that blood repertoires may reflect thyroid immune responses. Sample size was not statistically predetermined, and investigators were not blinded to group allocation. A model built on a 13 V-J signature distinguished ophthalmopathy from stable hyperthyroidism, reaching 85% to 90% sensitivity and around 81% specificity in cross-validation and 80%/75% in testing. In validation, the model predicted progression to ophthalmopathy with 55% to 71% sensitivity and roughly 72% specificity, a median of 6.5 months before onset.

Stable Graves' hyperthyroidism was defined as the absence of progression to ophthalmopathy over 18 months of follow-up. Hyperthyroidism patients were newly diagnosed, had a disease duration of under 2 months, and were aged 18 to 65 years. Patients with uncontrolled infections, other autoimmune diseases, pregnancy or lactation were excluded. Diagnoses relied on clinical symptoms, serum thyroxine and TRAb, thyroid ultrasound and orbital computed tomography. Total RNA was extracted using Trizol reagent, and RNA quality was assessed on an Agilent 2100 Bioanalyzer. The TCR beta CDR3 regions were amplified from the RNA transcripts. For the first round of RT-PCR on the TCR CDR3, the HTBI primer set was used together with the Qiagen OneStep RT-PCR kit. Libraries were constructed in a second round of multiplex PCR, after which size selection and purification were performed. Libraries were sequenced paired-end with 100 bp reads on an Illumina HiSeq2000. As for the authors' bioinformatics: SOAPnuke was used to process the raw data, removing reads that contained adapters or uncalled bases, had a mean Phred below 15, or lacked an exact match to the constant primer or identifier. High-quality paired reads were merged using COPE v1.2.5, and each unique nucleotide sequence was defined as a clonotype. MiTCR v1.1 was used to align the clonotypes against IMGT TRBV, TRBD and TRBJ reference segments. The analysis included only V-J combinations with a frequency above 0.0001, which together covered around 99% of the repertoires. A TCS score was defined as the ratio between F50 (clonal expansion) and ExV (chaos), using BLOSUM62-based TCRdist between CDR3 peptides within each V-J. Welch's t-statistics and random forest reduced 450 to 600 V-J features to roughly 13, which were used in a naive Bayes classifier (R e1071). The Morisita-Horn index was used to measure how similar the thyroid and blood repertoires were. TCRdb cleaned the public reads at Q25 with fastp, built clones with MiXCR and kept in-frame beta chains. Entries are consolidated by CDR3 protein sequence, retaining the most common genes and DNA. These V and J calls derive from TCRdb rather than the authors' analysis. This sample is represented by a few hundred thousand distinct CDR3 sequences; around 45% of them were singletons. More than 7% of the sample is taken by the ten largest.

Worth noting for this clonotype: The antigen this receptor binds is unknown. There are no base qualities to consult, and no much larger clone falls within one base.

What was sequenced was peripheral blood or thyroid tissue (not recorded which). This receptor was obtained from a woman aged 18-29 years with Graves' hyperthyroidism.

DNA sequence: TGTGCCATCAGTAGCGGGGAAGTCTACGAGCAGTACTTC. The translation is CAISSGEVYEQYF. Rearrangement joined TRBV10-3 to TRBJ2-7; the central 7 bases match TRBD2. The CDR3 contains 13 residues, cysteine and phenylalanine counted. Solely the CDR3 DNA is kept, with 39 bases framed from the first base. The germline V gene supplies CDR1 ENHRY and CDR2 SYGVKD. The junction shows trimming of 5 bases on V and 3 bases on J, and the gene matches do not reach 4 bases of it.